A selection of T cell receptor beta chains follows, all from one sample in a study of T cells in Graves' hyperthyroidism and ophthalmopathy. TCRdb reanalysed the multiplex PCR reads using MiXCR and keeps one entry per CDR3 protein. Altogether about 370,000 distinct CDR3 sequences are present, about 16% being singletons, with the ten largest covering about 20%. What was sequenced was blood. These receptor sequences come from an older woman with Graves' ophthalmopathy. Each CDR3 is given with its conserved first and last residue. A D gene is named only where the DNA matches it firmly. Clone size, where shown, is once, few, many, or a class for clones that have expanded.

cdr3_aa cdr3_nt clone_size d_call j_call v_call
CASSIMALSSYNEQFF TGTGCCAGTAGTATTATGGCTCTGAGCTCCTACAATGAGCAGTTCTTC NA NA TRBJ2-1 TRBV19
CASSLIASTDTQYF TGTGCCAGCAGCTTAATAGCTAGCACAGATACGCAGTATTTT many NA TRBJ2-3 TRBV7-2
CASNKHTGGNQPQHF TGTGCCAGCAACAAACATACTGGGGGCAATCAGCCCCAGCATTTT many NA TRBJ1-5 TRBV6-1
CASSLVFAAGNEQFF TGTGCTAGCAGCTTAGTGTTCGCGGCGGGCAATGAGCAGTTCTTC NA NA TRBJ2-1 TRBV7-7
CASSQDLAGDRDTQYF TGTGCCAGCAGCCAAGATTTAGCGGGAGATAGAGATACGCAGTATTTT few TRBD2 TRBJ2-3 TRBV3-1
CASSPRGTQETQYF TGTGCCAGCAGCCCCCGGGGGACCCAAGAGACCCAGTACTTC many NA TRBJ2-5 TRBV3-1
CASSSSFAGQYF TGTGCCAGCAGTTCATCTTTCGCAGGGCAGTACTTC few NA TRBJ2-7 TRBV12-3/TRBV12-4
CSASRASNTGELFF TGCAGTGCTAGCAGAGCATCGAACACCGGGGAGCTGTTTTTT NA NA TRBJ2-2 TRBV20-1
CASSLAASGEVQGEQYF TGTGCCAGCAGCTTAGCAGCTTCAGGGGAGGTCCAGGGCGAGCAGTACTTC many NA TRBJ2-7 TRBV7-2
CSASGGQGGRGGSYNEQFF TGCAGTGCTAGTGGGGGGCAGGGGGGTCGCGGAGGATCGTACAATGAGCAGTTCTTC many NA TRBJ2-1 TRBV20-1
CASSHVWDTYSTDTQYF TGCGCCAGCAGCCATGTGTGGGACACTTATAGCACAGATACGCAGTATTTT few NA TRBJ2-3 TRBV4-3
CATSRDRQVLYQPQHF TGTGCCACCAGCAGAGATAGGCAGGTCTTATATCAGCCCCAGCATTTT few NA TRBJ1-5 TRBV15
CASKDRGDSGNTIYF TGTGCCAGCAAGGACAGGGGGGACTCTGGAAACACCATATATTTT many TRBD1 TRBJ1-3 TRBV6-1
CSARVQLSYEQYF TGCAGTGCTAGAGTTCAGCTCTCCTACGAGCAGTACTTC few NA TRBJ2-7 TRBV20-1
CASSLNQGGNQPQHF TGTGCCAGCAGTCTAAACCAGGGAGGCAATCAGCCCCAGCATTTT many NA TRBJ1-5 TRBV12-3/TRBV12-4
CASSIDPRGAVYNEQFF TGTGCCAGTAGTATAGACCCCAGGGGGGCGGTCTACAATGAGCAGTTCTTC NA NA TRBJ2-1 TRBV19
CASISFWGKGTYNEQFF TGTGCCAGCATCTCTTTCTGGGGCAAGGGGACCTACAATGAGCAGTTCTTC many NA TRBJ2-1 TRBV28